Listed below are T cell receptor beta chains from one sample, sequenced in a study of shared T cell receptors in the human thymus. Sequencing used immunoSEQ multiplex PCR; TCRdb keeps in-frame clones, though not all of them. The sample includes about 380,000 clones, more than 85% of them seen just once. The sequenced sample was thymocytes. These receptors were collected from a human donor. CDR3s include the opening cysteine and the closing phenylalanine or tryptophan. D genes are given only for firm matches. Only part of the rows carry a size: once, few, many, or a class if the clone is expanded.

CDR3 protein,CDR3 DNA,V gene,D gene,J gene,clone size
CASSPLTSGRATLNTGELFF,TGTGCCAGCAGCCCCCTGACTAGCGGGAGGGCCACTTTAAACACCGGGGAGCTGTTTTTT,TRBV7-6,TRBD2,TRBJ2-2,-
CASSVGEDSPYEQYF,TGTGCCAGCAGCGTAGGGGAAGACAGCCCCTACGAGCAGTACTTC,TRBV9,-,TRBJ2-7,once
CSASQLPGEFF,TGCAGTGCCTCCCAACTTCCCGGGGAGTTCTTC,TRBV20-1,-,TRBJ2-1,-
CASSKLLAGEAYEQYF,TGTGCCAGCAGTAAACTACTAGCGGGAGAGGCCTACGAGCAGTACTTC,TRBV27,TRBD2,TRBJ2-7,-
CASSVPGQGRGIQYF,TGTGCCAGCAGCGTACCCGGACAGGGGAGGGGCATTCAGTACTTC,TRBV9,TRBD1,TRBJ2-4,-
CASSLVTESILYSNYGYTF,TGTGCCAGCAGCTTAGTGACAGAGAGTATCCTTTACTCTAACTATGGCTACACCTTC,TRBV7-6,-,TRBJ1-2,-
CASSPGGTEAFF,TGCGCCAGCAGCCCCGGAGGCACTGAAGCTTTCTTT,TRBV5-1,-,TRBJ1-1,-
CASSPTWVRHASGNTIYF,TGTGCCAGCAGCCCTACCTGGGTTCGGCACGCCTCTGGAAACACCATATATTTT,TRBV14,-,TRBJ1-3,-
CASSDRFLAGISTDTQYF,TGTGCCAGCAGTGATAGGTTCCTAGCGGGTATAAGCACAGATACGCAGTATTTT,TRBV25-1,TRBD2,TRBJ2-3,-
CSARVPPFAFF,TGCAGTGCTAGAGTCCCCCCGTTTGCTTTCTTT,TRBV20-1,-,TRBJ1-1,-
CASSVEWGGEQYF,TGTGCCAGCAGCGTAGAGTGGGGCGGCGAGCAGTACTTC,TRBV9,-,TRBJ2-7,-
CASSALRDRGYEQYF,TGTGCCAGCAGTGCTCTCCGGGACAGGGGATACGAGCAGTACTTC,TRBV6-1,TRBD1,TRBJ2-7,-
CASSSRQGSTYEQYF,TGTGCCAGCAGCAGTCGACAGGGTTCGACCTACGAGCAGTACTTC,TRBV21-1,-,TRBJ2-7,once
CASSRDRAKRSGELFF,TGTGCCAGCAGCCGCGACAGGGCAAAGAGATCCGGGGAGCTGTTTTTT,TRBV6-6,TRBD1,TRBJ2-2,-
CATSNGDRGSHEQYF,TGTGCCACCAGCAATGGGGACAGGGGGTCCCACGAGCAGTACTTC,TRBV15,TRBD1,TRBJ2-7,-
CASSLEGPSTDTQYF,TGTGCCAGCAGTTTAGAGGGCCCTAGCACAGATACGCAGTATTTT,TRBV27,-,TRBJ2-3,-
CASSSGRTGELFF,TGTGCCAGCTCATCCGGTAGGACCGGGGAGCTGTTTTTT,TRBV18,-,TRBJ2-2,-
CASSRTGGTEAFF,TGTGCCAGCAGCCGGACAGGGGGGACTGAAGCTTTCTTT,TRBV6-5,TRBD1,TRBJ1-1,-
CASSLRLAPGLEQFF,TGTGCCAGCAGCCTTAGACTAGCCCCGGGGCTTGAGCAGTTCTTC,TRBV4-2,TRBD2,TRBJ2-1,-
CASSLRTHNEQFF,TGTGCCAGCAGTTTAAGGACACACAATGAGCAGTTCTTC,TRBV27,-,TRBJ2-1,-
CASSLGTSVKLQETQYF,TGTGCCAGCAGTTTAGGGACTAGCGTTAAGCTTCAAGAGACCCAGTACTTC,TRBV27,TRBD2,TRBJ2-5,-
CASRRGTRAQETQYF,TGTGCCAGCAGACGCGGGACAAGGGCTCAAGAGACCCAGTACTTC,TRBV6-5,-,TRBJ2-5,-
CASSEGTGTVSSGANVLTF,TGTGCCAGCAGTGAAGGGACCGGGACAGTAAGCTCTGGGGCCAACGTCCTGACTTTC,TRBV6-1,TRBD1,TRBJ2-6,-
CASIHTGATPNEQFF,TGTGCCAGCATCCATACAGGGGCTACACCCAATGAGCAGTTCTTC,TRBV6-1,TRBD1,TRBJ2-1,-
CASRRPGTDLANNWEVFF,TGTGCAAGTCGTCGTCCCGGGACAGATTTGGCTAATAACTGGGAGGTGTTTTTT,TRBV12-2,-,TRBJ2-2,-
CASSRGVPGYGYTF,TGTGCCAGCTCACGGGGGGTACCGGGCTATGGCTACACCTTC,TRBV7-9,-,TRBJ1-2,once
CASSVASGNRDEQYF,TGTGCCAGCAGCGTAGCTAGCGGGAATCGGGACGAGCAGTACTTC,TRBV9,TRBD2,TRBJ2-7,once
CASSVFELVGDTQYF,TGTGCCAGCAGCGTATTTGAACTAGTAGGAGATACGCAGTATTTT,TRBV9,-,TRBJ2-3,-
CASSLLVGQGGTEAFF,TGCGCCAGCAGCTTATTAGTGGGACAGGGTGGCACTGAAGCTTTCTTT,TRBV5-1,TRBD1,TRBJ1-1,-
CASSSTTRRRTDTQYF,TGTGCCAGCAGTTCCACGACTAGGAGACGCACAGATACGCAGTATTTT,TRBV27,-,TRBJ2-3,-
CASSPPAGGPSDTQYF,TGTGCCAGCAGTCCACCAGCGGGAGGGCCCTCAGATACGCAGTATTTT,TRBV27,TRBD2,TRBJ2-3,-
CASSPGGQSGDEQFF,TGTGCCAGCAGCCCGGGGGGACAATCTGGGGATGAGCAGTTCTTC,TRBV7-3,-,TRBJ2-1,-
CASSLDRGMLNTDTQYF,TGTGCCAGCAGTTTAGACAGGGGTATGCTAAACACAGATACGCAGTATTTT,TRBV27,TRBD1,TRBJ2-3,once